This T cell receptor beta chain was recovered during a study of T cell repertoires in Merkel cell carcinoma (dated 2019 in TCRdb). Study-wide context: Patients with prior intralesional immunotherapy or systemic immune checkpoint blockade before the biopsy were excluded. A diagnosis of MCPyV-positive Merkel cell carcinoma and successful in vitro expansion of tumor-infiltrating lymphocytes were required for inclusion. Tetramer sorting, cloning and paired TCR sequencing of expanded tumor-infiltrating lymphocytes were first used to define MCPyV-specific clonotypes. The full study reports these points: The study did not examine normal tissue biopsies.

The junction shows trimming of 0 bases on V and 0 bases on J, plus 8 bases between the germline ends. The CDR3 holds 15 amino acids from the cysteine to the phenylalanine. Left in the record is the CDR3 DNA by itself, 45 bases read in frame from the first base. The germline V gene provides CDR1 KGHSH and CDR2 LQKENI. Biopsy-confirmed MCPyV-positive Merkel cell carcinoma was present in the study subjects, and positive serum antibodies to T-antigen were found in every subject. Genomic DNA was extracted from a handful of adjacent 10-micron frozen tumor sections without any cell sorting or culture. Tumor biopsy tissue of roughly 5 x 5 x 5 mm was frozen in optimal cutting temperature compound. In the frozen biopsy, scout sections stained with hematoxylin and eosin confirmed abundant Merkel cell carcinoma and infiltrating cells. Points on this clone: Its antigen target is currently unknown. Base quality data are lacking; no much larger clone is found one base away.

The immunoSEQ assay was used both to sequence TRB CDR3 from tumor genomic DNA and to process the resulting data. Entries here come from immuneACCESS through TCRdb and include only in-frame sequences with V and J called. Some clones fail to appear in such tables; in the studies checked, an unresolved V gene covers under half of the shortfall, and the cause of the remainder is unknown. The sample yields 12,000 to 15,000 clones; approximately 80% were counted once. Of the sample, 17% is held by the ten largest clones. The specimen was tumor tissue. This TCR came from an adult with Merkel cell carcinoma. The chain uses TRBV18 and TRBJ1-1; tentative D gene TRBD1, with 5 bases matching. The DNA sequence is given as TGTGCCAGCTCACCACCGGGGCCCATGAACACTGAAGCTTTCTTT. Its translation reads: CASSPPGPMNTEAFF.